This T cell receptor (beta chain) appears in the sequencing data of a study of blood T cell repertoires in COVID-19. Looking at the study overall: The samples span acute and convalescent COVID-19 from the United States, Italy and Spain.

Repertoires were generated with immunoSEQ multiplex PCR, while TCRdb's copy carries only in-frame clones and drops some. Here the sample spans some 42,000 clones, around nine tenths being singletons. Germline trimming cut 2 bases from V and 5 bases from J; bases unmatched to any gene: 4. The germline CDR1 and CDR2 sequences are SEHNR and FQNEAQ (reference sequence). This CDR3 spans 14 amino acids. The chain carries TRBV7-9 and TRBJ2-7, with 9 bases matching TRBD1. The sequencing sample was made of peripheral blood. This TCR was sampled from a human donor in a cohort sampled during active COVID-19. CDR3 in DNA: TGTGCCAGCAGCTTATTACAGGGGGCAGACGAGCAGTACTTC. It is translated as CASSLLQGADEQYF.